The source of this TCR beta chain is a study of shared clonotypes between healthy human individuals (TCRdb year 2020). About the study as a whole: A few men and two women, aged 18 to 49 years, made up the cohort. Per donor, three plates each were used for CD4 naive and CD4 memory, two for CD8 naive, and one for CD8 memory. To estimate repertoire size and how much clonotypes are shared between individuals, the study performed deep sequencing of blood TCR repertoires from a handful of healthy adults. Different laboratories and diverse techniques were used to prepare libraries and sequence TCR repertoires, to increase sequencing depth and limit assay-specific biases. Per donor, leukapheresis produced somewhere between about 0.8 and 9 billion PBMCs.

About this clone: Its antigen remains unidentified. Per-nucleotide qualities are absent, and no much larger clonotype sits a single base away.

Broad study findings and their caveats: Across a handful of donors, about 4.5% of naive CD4, 3% to 4% of naive CD8, under 2.5% of memory CD4, and approximately 0.4% of memory CD8 clonotypes were shared. Sampling was restricted to blood, and TCR repertoires in tissues likely differ from the TCR repertoires found in blood. The small number of donors limited the genetic and exposure-history diversity represented. Higher generation probabilities were observed for clonotypes shared by all four sorted-subset donors than for non-shared clonotypes. Larger estimated clonotype richness was generally found for naive subsets than for memory subsets. Based on pairwise subsampling, the degree of clonotype sharing among donors was expected to be affected by sequencing depth. Incomplete sequencing was indicated by rarefaction of sorted-subset datasets, despite the large sequencing depth.

Using the deep immunoSEQ assay, TCR CDR3 regions were amplified from genomic DNA by multiplex PCR. Extracted genomic DNA from each cell subset was spread evenly across all wells of several immunoSEQ 96-well plates, with each plate serving as a replicate. For sorted subsets, roughly 200 ng genomic DNA, equal to about 30,000 T cell genomes, was loaded into each replicate PCR. Purified libraries were quantified with a Qubit 3.0 fluorometer, sized on a Bioanalyzer 2100, and re-quantified with the KAPA Library Quantification kit. Every immunoSEQ 96-well plate was sequenced on a separate single-read 150-cycle Illumina NextSeq 550 flow cell. The source study handled its data this way. The immunoSEQ output contained only junctional sequences without quality scores, so filtering could not match that applied to full-length reads. To assign V/J genes and CDR3, sequences were annotated against IMGT germline references using PyIR, a Python wrapper for IgBLAST v1.9. Reads were filtered out if the reads had weak V/J assignments (E-value above 1e-6), no CDR3, stop codons, out-of-frame junctions, or ambiguous translated residues. V3J clonotypes were defined as sequences sharing the same inferred V gene, J gene, and CDR3 amino acid sequence. The percentage overlap between two repertoires was calculated by dividing the number of shared unique clonotypes by the size of the smaller repertoire. Richness of each repertoire was evaluated using RTK rarefaction, the Chao1 estimator, and Recon v2.1 estimates of unobserved clonotypes. Generation probabilities for all TCRbeta clonotypes obtained by the gDNA method from several donors were computed using OLGA. The immuneACCESS repertoire file appears here via TCRdb, limited to in-frame rearrangements. These files lack a portion of the clones; in checked studies, under half of the deficit traces to unresolved V genes, and the cause of the others is not known. V and J calls and clone size follow that table, whereas D and trimming were derived from the DNA. The sample contains roughly 1.4 million clones, 98% to 99% of them found a single time. The ten largest clonotypes hold 0.3% to 0.45% of the sample.

Its CDR3 holds 15 amino acids, cysteine through phenylalanine. The kept DNA is CDR3 alone, 45 bases in frame from the first base. CDR1 and CDR2 are drawn from the germline V gene (reference sequence): LNHDA, SQIVND. Trimmed from V: 3 bases; trimmed from J: 4 bases; junction bases lacking a gene match: 2. Donors were healthy HIV-negative adults with no recently reported acute infections or vaccinations. Every donor was a Caucasian adult residing in Nashville, Tennessee, USA. CD4+ T cells were enriched through magnetic negative selection, after which naive cells were positively selected on CD45RA and the remaining negative fraction served as the memory subset. After blood collection by leukapheresis, PBMCs were isolated using Ficoll-Histopaque density gradient centrifugation and then cryopreserved in the vapor phase of liquid nitrogen. Purity and quantity of every magnetically sorted T cell population were checked by analytical flow cytometry. Genomic DNA was isolated from every sorted fraction and measured by UV absorbance on a Nanodrop 2000c.

The chain couples TRBV19 to TRBJ1-5, with TRBD1 identical over 11 junction bases. Sample: naive CD4+ T cells sorted from blood. Interpreted using the paper, the cell subset or site label stands for: CD45RA+ positively selected. This TCR derives from a man aged 30-40 years in good health. The CDR3 in this case is CASSIGTGGNQPQHF. The DNA reads TGTGCCAGTAGTATTGGGACAGGGGGAAATCAGCCCCAGCATTTT.